These 8 T cell receptor beta chains originate from one sample sequenced in a study of CD8+ T cells in alopecia areata. Once RNA had been extracted, it was reverse transcribed into cDNA to act as the sequencing template. The repertoire was sequenced with immunoSEQ multiplex PCR; TCRdb's copy has only in-frame clones and lacks some. The sample has more than 95,000 clones, 35% to 40% seen once. Sequencing was carried out using CD4+ T cells sorted from blood. All receptors come from a human donor with alopecia areata.

The sample holds a few counts of this clone. The chain uses TRBV4-3 and TRBJ2-3; 11 bases fit TRBD2. The CDR3 runs to 17 residues. With V trimmed by 1 base and J by 4 bases, 7 bases remained unmatched. Germline-derived CDR1 and CDR2 are LGHNA and YSLEER. The CDR3 loop is CASSQVVTSGSADTQYF. CDR3 DNA sequence: TGCGCCAGCAGCCAAGTTGTCACTAGCGGGAGCGCAGATACGCAGTATTTT.

Only a few counts were recorded for this clone. V gene TRBV7-2 combines with J gene TRBJ2-3; D remains ambiguous. Trimming removed 5 bases from V and 2 bases from J, with 5 bases in between. Germline V gene lookup returns CDR1 SGHTA and CDR2 FQGNSA. The CDR3 totals 12 residues. The CDR3 DNA is TGTGCCAGCAGCGAGTACACAGATACGCAGTATTTT. As protein: CASSEYTDTQYF.

This chain connects TRBV29-1 to TRBJ1-1; the D is unclear. V shed 4 bases and J shed 0 bases, with 9 bases lying between them. The CDR3 spans 13 residues. Germline V CDR1 and CDR2: SQVTM, ANQGSEA. The CDR3 here is CSVAGLMNTEAFF. CDR3 nucleotides: TGCAGCGTTGCGGGTCTTATGAACACTGAAGCTTTCTTT.

The genes are TRBV6-5 and TRBJ2-3; D is uncertain. The germline V gene has CDR1 MNHEY and CDR2 SVGAGI. The CDR3 totals 15 residues. Trimming shortened V by 2 bases and J by 2 bases, and 11 bases separated the two germline ends. CDR3 DNA sequence: TGTGCCAGCAGTTACGAGGTGGGGAACACAGATACGCAGTATTTT. Translated, it gives CASSYEVGNTDTQYF.

The chain uses TRBV28 and TRBJ1-5; a weak D match, TRBD1 (6 bases). CDR1 is MDHEN and CDR2 is SYDVKM in the germline V gene. V lost 6 bases to trimming and J lost 4 bases, with 13 bases between them. The CDR3 contains 14 residues. The CDR3, as DNA: TGTGCCAGCAGGGACGGGGGGGCGAATCAGCCCCAGCATTTT. This encodes CASRDGGANQPQHF.

CDR3 protein: CASSPWDRGLETQYF. The CDR3 DNA follows: TGCGCCAGCAGCCCCTGGGACAGGGGACTTGAGACCCAGTACTTC. V and J are TRBV4-1 and TRBJ2-5; 10 bases match TRBD1. CDR1 MGHRA and CDR2 YSYEKL come from the germline V gene. J was trimmed by 5 bases and V by 4 bases; bases with no gene match: 7. The CDR3 covers 15 residues.

This clone was seen only a few times. The chain links TRBV28 to TRBJ1-2; D might be TRBD1 (6 bases). Per germline, CDR1 MDHEN and CDR2 SYDVKM. Trimming took off 4 bases at V and 7 bases at J, with 16 bases between the two ends. This CDR3 has 14 residues. CDR3 amino acids: CASSSSGGAGGYTF. The CDR3 bases are TGTGCCAGCAGTTCCAGTGGGGGGGCCGGTGGCTACACCTTC.

This chain links TRBV11-2 with TRBJ2-2, with 10 bases lining up with TRBD2. CDR1 SGHAT and CDR2 FQNNGV come from the germline V gene. V trimming: 7 bases; J trimming: 5 bases; junction bases outside the gene matches: 10. This CDR3 has 16 residues. The CDR3 region is CASNLLGAGGTGELFF. DNA of the CDR3: TGTGCCAGCAACCTACTTGGAGCGGGGGGGACCGGGGAGCTGTTTTTT.